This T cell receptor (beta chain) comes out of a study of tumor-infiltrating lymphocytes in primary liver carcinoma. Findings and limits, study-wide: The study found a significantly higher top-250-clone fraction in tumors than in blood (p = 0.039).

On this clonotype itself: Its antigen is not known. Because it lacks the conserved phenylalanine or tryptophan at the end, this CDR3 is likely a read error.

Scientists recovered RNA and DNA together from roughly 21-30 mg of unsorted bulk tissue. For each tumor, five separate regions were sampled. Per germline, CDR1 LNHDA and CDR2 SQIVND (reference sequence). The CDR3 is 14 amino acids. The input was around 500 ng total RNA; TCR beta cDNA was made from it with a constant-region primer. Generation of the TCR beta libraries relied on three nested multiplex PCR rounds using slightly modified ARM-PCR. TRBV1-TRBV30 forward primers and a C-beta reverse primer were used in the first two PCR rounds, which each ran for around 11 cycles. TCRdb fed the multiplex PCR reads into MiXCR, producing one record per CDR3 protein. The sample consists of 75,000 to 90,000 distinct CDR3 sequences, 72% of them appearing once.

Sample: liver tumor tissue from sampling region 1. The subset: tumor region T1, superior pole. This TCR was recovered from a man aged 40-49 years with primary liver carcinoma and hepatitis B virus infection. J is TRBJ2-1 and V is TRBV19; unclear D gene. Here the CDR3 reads CASSIGRAYDEQFL. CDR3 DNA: TGTGCCAGTAGTATAGGACGGGCCTACGATGAGCAGTTCTTA.